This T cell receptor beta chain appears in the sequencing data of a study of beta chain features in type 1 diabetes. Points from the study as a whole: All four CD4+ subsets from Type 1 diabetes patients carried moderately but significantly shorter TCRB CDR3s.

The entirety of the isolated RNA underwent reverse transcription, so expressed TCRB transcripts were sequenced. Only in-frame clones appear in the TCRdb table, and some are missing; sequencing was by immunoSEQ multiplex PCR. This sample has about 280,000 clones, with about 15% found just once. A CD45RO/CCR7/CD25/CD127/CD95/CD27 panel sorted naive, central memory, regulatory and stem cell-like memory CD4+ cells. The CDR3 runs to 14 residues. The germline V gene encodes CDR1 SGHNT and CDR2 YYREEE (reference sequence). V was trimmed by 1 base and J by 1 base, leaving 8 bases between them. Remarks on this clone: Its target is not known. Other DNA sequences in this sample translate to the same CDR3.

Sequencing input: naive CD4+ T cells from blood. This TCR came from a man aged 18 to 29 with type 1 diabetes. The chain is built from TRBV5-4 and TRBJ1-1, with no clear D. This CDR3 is CASSLIAENTEAFF. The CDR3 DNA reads TGTGCCAGCAGCTTGATAGCCGAGAACACTGAAGCTTTCTTT.